The 14 T cell receptor beta chains below come from one sample, sequenced in a study of vaccination and CD4 T cells after COVID-19. Treatment given: roughly 11-day PBMC culture with coronavirus spike peptide pools or control peptides (ViraFEST assay). The Oncomine TCR Beta short-read assay was what sequenced the DNA obtained from cultured CD4+ T cells. Via MiXCR, TCRdb re-called the PCR reads, giving one row per CDR3 protein. The sample holds about 14,000 distinct CDR3 sequences; roughly 53% are singletons and the top ten take around 15%. Their target antigens are unknown. The source material was CD4+ T cells from blood, cultured in vitro. Source of these receptors: a human donor who had recovered from COVID-19.

The V and J genes are TRBV11-2 and TRBJ2-2; TRBD1 agrees at 7 bases. Germline V gene data show CDR1 as SGHAT and CDR2 as FQNNGV. Trimming removed 1 base from V and 5 bases from J; junction bases left unmatched: 7. The CDR3 has 16 residues. DNA for the CDR3: TGTGCCAGCAGCTTAGGACAGGGCCTAGCAACCGGGGAGCTGTTTTTT. Its protein is CASSLGQGLATGELFF. Filled out from reference TRBV11-2 and TRBJ2-2, the complete variable domain reads EAGVAQSPRYKIIEKRQSVAFWCNPISGHATLYWYQQILGQGPKLLIQFQNNGVVDDSQLPKDRFSAERLKGVDSTLKIQPAKLEDSAVYLCASSLGQGLATGELFFGEGSRLTVL.

The chain recombines TRBV20-1 with TRBJ1-5; 8 nucleotides line up with TRBD1. The CDR3 is 16 residues long. The ends lost 1 base at V and 1 base at J; junction bases unmatched: 6. In germline, CDR1 is DFQATT, CDR2 SNEGSKA (reference sequence). CDR3 amino acids: CSARATGGGSNQPQHF. CDR3 coding DNA: TGCAGTGCTAGAGCCACAGGGGGAGGAAGCAATCAGCCCCAGCATTTT.

CDR3 amino acids: CASSPQELAGAYNEQFF. The DNA for the CDR3 is TGTGCCAGCAGCCCCCAAGAGCTAGCGGGAGCCTACAATGAGCAGTTCTTC. The chain links TRBV21-1 to TRBJ2-1; the table's D call TRBD2 went unverified against the DNA. TRBV21-1 is classified as a pseudogene. The length of the CDR3 is 17 residues.

Only a few counts were recorded for this clonotype. The rearrangement uses TRBV27 and TRBJ1-6; D uncertain. CDR1 MNHEY and CDR2 SMNVEV come from the germline V gene (reference sequence). Trimming stripped 6 bases from V and 5 bases from J, with 8 bases between. The CDR3 runs 13 residues. This chain's CDR3 is CASSGENNSPLHF. DNA for the CDR3: TGTGCCAGCAGCGGAGAGAATAATTCACCCCTCCACTTT.

V gene TRBV20-1 combines with J gene TRBJ1-1; TRBD1 agrees at 11 bases. The CDR3 is made up of 16 amino acids. In germline, CDR1 is DFQATT, CDR2 SNEGSKA (reference sequence). The V segment lost 1 base and the J segment 1 base; nucleotides outside the gene matches: 5. The CDR3 DNA follows: TGCAGTGCTAGAGTAGGGGGGACAGGGGGGAACACTGAAGCTTTCTTT. Its translation: CSARVGGTGGNTEAFF.

The chain couples TRBV10-2 to TRBJ2-5; 7 nucleotides line up with TRBD1. This CDR3 is built from 13 residues. Germline CDR1 and CDR2: WSHSY and SAAADI. The ends lost 4 bases at V and 3 bases at J; junction bases unmatched: 2. DNA of the CDR3: TGCGCCAGCAGTGGGACAGGAAAAGAGACCCAGTACTTC. It yields the protein CASSGTGKETQYF.

J is TRBJ1-2 and V is TRBV7-9, with 10 bases fitting TRBD1. The germline CDR1 and CDR2 sequences are SEHNR and FQNEAQ (reference sequence). Losses at the gene ends were 5 bases for V and 8 bases for J; bases not matched to a gene: 8. The CDR3 spans 14 residues. The CDR3 is CASSTWDRGTGYTF. DNA of the CDR3: TGTGCCAGCAGCACCTGGGACAGGGGAACCGGCTACACCTTC. The complete variable domain, with remaining parts taken from reference TRBV7-9 and TRBJ1-2, reads DTGVSQNPRHKITKRGQNVTFRCDPISEHNRLYWYRQTLGQGPEFLTYFQNEAQLEKSRLLSDRFSAERPKGSFSTLEIQRTEQGDSAMYLCASSTWDRGTGYTFGSGTRLTVV.

The chain is built from TRBV7-3 and TRBJ2-1, with TRBD2 matching 9 bases. V was clipped by 4 bases and J by 2 bases; unmatched bases: 6. The CDR3 is 16 amino acids. Per the germline V gene, CDR1 is SGHTA and CDR2 is FQGTGA. CDR3 loop: CASSSLSGSTYNEQFF. The CDR3 nucleotides read TGTGCCAGCAGCTCCCTTAGCGGGAGTACCTACAATGAGCAGTTCTTC.

This chain joins TRBV12-3 or TRBV12-4 and TRBJ2-7; tentative D call: TRBD2 (5 bases). V was pared by 2 bases and J by 1 base, with 9 bases between. The CDR3 is made up of 14 amino acids. Here the CDR3 DNA reads TGTGCCAGCAGTTTAACTAGAGGTTCCTACGAGCAGTACTTC. Residues: CASSLTRGSYEQYF.

This rearrangement joins TRBV5-5 to TRBJ1-5; no reliable D call. V shed 0 bases and J shed 2 bases, with 15 bases lying between them. The CDR3 loop spans 17 amino acids. Germline CDR1 and CDR2: SGHKS and YYEKEE (reference sequence). CDR3 DNA: TGTGCCAGCAGCTTGGCCGATTCGGGCCCACGCAATCAGCCCCAGCATTTT. Translation: CASSLADSGPRNQPQHF.

The genes are TRBV30 and TRBJ2-7, with 10 bases lining up with TRBD2. Germline V gene data show CDR1 as GTSNPN and CDR2 as SVGIG (reference sequence). This CDR3 spans 16 amino acids. The V segment lost 1 base and the J segment 2 bases; nucleotides outside the gene matches: 8. CDR3 DNA sequence: TGTGCCTGGAGTGCACCCCCAACTAGCGGGACCTACGAGCAGTACTTC. Its translation: CAWSAPPTSGTYEQYF.

This clonotype is medium-sized. The chain recombines TRBV6-1 with TRBJ2-2; TRBD1 is a possible D gene (5 bases). CDR1 is MNHNS, CDR2 SASEGT, per germline. This CDR3 region has 15 residues. Trimming left V 9 bases short and J 2 bases short, with 16 bases between. The CDR3 region is CASTQDPLNTGELFF. CDR3 DNA: TGTGCCAGTACACAGGACCCCCTAAACACCGGGGAGCTGTTTTTT.

The chain employs TRBV7-2 and TRBJ2-3, with D perhaps matching TRBD2 (5 bases). This CDR3 comprises 16 residues. The V gene lost 1 base and the J gene lost 3 bases, with 14 bases spanning the gap. Per the germline V gene, CDR1 is SGHTA and CDR2 is FQGNSA. This CDR3 is CASSLGLKRLTDTQYF. CDR3 in DNA: TGTGCCAGCAGCTTAGGATTAAAGCGGCTTACAGATACGCAGTATTTT.

V usage is TRBV12-3 or TRBV12-4 and J usage is TRBJ1-2, with 9 bases fitting TRBD1. The V and J ends lost 7 bases and 8 bases, in that order; junction bases with no gene match: 8. The CDR3 has 13 residues. The CDR3 loop reads CASIPDRGGGYTF. CDR3 DNA sequence: TGTGCCAGCATTCCGGACAGGGGAGGGGGCTACACCTTC.